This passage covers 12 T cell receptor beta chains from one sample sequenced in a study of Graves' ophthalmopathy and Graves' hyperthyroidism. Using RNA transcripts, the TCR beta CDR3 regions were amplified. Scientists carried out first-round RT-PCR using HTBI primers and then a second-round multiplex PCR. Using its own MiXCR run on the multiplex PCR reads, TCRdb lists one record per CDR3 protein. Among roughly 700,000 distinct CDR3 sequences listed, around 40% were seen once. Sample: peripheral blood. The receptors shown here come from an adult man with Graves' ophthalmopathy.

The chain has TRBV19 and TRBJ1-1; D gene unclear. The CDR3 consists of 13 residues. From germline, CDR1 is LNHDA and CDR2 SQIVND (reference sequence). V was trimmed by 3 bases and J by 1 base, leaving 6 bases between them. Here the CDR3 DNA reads TGTGCCAGTAGTATTAAAAAGAACACTGAAGCTTTCTTT. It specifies CASSIKKNTEAFF. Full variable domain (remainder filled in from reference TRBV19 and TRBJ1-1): DGGITQSPKYLFRKEGQNVTLSCEQNLNHDAMYWYRQDPGQGLRLIYYSQIVNDFQKGDIAEGYSVSREKKESFPLTVTSAQKNPTAFYLCASSIKKNTEAFFGQGTRLTVV.

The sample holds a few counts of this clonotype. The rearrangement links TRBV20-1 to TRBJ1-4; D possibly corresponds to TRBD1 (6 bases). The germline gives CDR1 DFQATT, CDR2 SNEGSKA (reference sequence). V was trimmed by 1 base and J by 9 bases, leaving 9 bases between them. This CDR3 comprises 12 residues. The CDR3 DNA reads TGCAGTGCTAGAGGGGGGCCCCAAAAACTGTTTTTT. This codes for CSARGGPQKLFF.

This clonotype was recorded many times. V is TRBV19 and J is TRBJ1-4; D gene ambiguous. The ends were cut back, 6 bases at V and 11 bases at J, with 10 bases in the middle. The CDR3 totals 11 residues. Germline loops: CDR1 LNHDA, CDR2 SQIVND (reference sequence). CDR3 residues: CASSAAEKLFF. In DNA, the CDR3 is TGTGCCAGTAGCGCCGCAGAGAAACTGTTTTTT.

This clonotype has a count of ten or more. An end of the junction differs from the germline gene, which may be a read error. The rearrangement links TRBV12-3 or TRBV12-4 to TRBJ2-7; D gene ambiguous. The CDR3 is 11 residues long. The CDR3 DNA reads TGCCACCGACGACCTGGCTACGAGCAGTACTTC. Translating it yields CHRRPGYEQYF.

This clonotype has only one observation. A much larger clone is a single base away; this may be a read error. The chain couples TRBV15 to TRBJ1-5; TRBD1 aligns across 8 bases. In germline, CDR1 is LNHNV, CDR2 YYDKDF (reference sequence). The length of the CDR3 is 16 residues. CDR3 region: CAASREGTGLNQPQHF. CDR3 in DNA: TGTGCCGCCAGCAGAGAAGGGACAGGACTCAATCAGCCCCAGCATTTT.

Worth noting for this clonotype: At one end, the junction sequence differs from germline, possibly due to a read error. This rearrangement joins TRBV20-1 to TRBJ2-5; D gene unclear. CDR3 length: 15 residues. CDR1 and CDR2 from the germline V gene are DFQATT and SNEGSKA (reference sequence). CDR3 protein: CSARPLLKLQEAQYF. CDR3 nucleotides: TGCAGTGCTAGACCCCTCCTGAAGTTGCAAGAGGCCCAGTACTTC.

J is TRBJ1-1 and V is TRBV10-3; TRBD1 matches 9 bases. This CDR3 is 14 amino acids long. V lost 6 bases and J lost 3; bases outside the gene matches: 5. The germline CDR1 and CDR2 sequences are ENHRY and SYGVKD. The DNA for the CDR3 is TGTGCCATCAGGACAGGGGGAGAGGACACTGAAGCTTTCTTT. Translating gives CAIRTGGEDTEAFF.

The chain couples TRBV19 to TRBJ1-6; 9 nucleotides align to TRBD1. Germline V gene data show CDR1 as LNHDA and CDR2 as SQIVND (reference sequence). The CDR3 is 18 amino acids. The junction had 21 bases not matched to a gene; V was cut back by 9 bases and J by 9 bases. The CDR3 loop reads CASRRPPTGGTVGSPLHF. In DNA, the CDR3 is TGTGCCAGCCGCCGCCCTCCGACAGGGGGAACTGTCGGTTCACCCCTCCACTTT.

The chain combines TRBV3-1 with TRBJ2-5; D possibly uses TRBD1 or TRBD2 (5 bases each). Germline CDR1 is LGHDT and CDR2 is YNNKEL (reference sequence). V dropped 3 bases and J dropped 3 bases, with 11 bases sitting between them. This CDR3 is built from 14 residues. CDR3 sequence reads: CASSHWDGEETQYF. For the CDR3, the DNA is TGTGCCAGCAGCCACTGGGACGGGGAAGAGACCCAGTACTTC.

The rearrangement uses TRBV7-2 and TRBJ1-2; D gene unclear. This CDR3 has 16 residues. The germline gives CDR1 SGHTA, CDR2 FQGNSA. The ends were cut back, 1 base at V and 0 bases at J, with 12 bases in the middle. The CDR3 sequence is CASSLVLTPANYGYTF. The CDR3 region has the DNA TGTGCCAGCAGCTTAGTATTGACACCAGCTAACTATGGCTACACCTTC.

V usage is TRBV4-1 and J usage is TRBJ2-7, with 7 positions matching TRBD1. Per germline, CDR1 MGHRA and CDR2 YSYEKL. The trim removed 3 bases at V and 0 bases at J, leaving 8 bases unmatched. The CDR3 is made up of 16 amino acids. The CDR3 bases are TGCGCCAGCAGCCAGGAGACAGGGTCAAGCTCCTACGAGCAGTACTTC. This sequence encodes CASSQETGSSSYEQYF.

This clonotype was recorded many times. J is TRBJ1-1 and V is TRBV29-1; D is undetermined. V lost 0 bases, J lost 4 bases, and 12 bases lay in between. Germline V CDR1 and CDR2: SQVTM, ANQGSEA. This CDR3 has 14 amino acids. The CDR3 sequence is CSVEDTAPGTEAFF. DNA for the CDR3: TGCAGCGTTGAAGATACAGCCCCGGGCACTGAAGCTTTCTTT. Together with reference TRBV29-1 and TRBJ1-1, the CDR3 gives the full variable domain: SAVISQKPSRDICQRGTSLTIQCQVDSQVTMMFWYRQQPGQSLTLIATANQGSEATYESGFVIDKFPISRPNLTFSTLTVSNMSPEDSSIYLCSVEDTAPGTEAFFGQGTRLTVV.